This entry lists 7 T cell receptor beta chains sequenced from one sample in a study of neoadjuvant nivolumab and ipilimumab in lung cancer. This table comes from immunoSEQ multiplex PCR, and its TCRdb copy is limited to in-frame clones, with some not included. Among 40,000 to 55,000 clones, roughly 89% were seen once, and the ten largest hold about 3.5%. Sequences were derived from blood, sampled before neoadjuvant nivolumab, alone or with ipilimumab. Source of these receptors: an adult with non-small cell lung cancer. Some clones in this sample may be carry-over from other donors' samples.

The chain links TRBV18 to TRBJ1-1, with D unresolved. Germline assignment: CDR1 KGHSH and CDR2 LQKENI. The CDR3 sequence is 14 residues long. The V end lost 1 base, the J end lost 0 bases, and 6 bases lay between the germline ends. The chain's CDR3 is CASSPQELNTEAFF. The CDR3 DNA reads TGTGCCAGCTCACCACAGGAGCTGAACACTGAAGCTTTCTTT.

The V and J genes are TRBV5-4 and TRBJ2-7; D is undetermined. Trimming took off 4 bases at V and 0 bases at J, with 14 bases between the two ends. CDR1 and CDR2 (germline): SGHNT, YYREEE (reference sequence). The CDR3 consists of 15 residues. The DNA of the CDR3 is TGTGCCAGCAGCACCCCGGGCCGTCTCTCCTACGAGCAGTACTTC. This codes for CASSTPGRLSYEQYF.

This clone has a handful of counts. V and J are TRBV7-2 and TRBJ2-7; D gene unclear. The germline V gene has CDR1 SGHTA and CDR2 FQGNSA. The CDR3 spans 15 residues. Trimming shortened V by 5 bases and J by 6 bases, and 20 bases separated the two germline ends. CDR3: CASSTPGRPRIEQYF. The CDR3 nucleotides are TGTGCCAGCAGCACGCCGGGCCGTCCACGGATCGAGCAGTACTTC.

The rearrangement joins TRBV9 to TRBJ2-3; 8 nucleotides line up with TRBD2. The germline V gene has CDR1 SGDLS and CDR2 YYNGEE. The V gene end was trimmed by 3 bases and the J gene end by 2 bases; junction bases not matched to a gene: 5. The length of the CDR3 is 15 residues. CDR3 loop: CASSASGGYTDTQYF. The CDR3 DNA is TGTGCCAGCAGCGCTTCGGGGGGGTACACAGATACGCAGTATTTT.

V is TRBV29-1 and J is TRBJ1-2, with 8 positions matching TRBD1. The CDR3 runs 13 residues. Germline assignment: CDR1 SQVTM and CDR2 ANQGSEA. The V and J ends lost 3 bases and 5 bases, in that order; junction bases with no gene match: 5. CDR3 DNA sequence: TGCAGCGTTGAGATGGGACAGGATTATGGCTACACCTTC. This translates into CSVEMGQDYGYTF.

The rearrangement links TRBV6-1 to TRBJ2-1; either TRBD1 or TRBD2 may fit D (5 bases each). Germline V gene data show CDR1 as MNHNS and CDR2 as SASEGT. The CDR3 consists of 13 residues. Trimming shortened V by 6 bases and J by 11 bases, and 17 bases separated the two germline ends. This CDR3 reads CASRANLGDQQFF. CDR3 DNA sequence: TGTGCCAGCAGGGCCAACTTGGGGGATCAGCAGTTCTTC.

The CDR3 spells CASSTGLGIEQFF. The CDR3 DNA reads as TGCGCCAGCAGCACCGGACTAGGGATTGAGCAGTTCTTC. The V call is TRBV5-1, the J call TRBJ2-1; 7 nucleotides agree with TRBD2. Germline V lookup: CDR1 SGHRS, CDR2 YFSETQ. The CDR3 length is 13 residues. With 4 bases clipped from V and 9 bases from J, the junction kept 7 bases outside the gene matches.